The sequence of this TCR beta chain was determined in a study of pediatric ulcerative colitis. Study-level points and caveats: Total lymphocyte DNA, not sorted subsets, was the template. No controls had the two rectal clonotypes shared by ulcerative colitis patients.

In the case of this clone: Its antigen is not identified.

Only in-frame clones appear in the TCRdb table, and some are missing; sequencing was by immunoSEQ multiplex PCR. The data contain under 45,000 clones, over 80% of them singletons. Colonoscopy and blood draw happened at the same time. This CDR3 region has 15 residues. V was trimmed by 0 bases and J by 3 bases, leaving 13 bases between them. The germline gives CDR1 SGHTS, CDR2 YDEGEE. The sequencing sample was made of blood. The chain has TRBV5-8 and TRBJ2-7; no firm D call. The receptor was derived from a girl aged 10 to 17 with moderate ulcerative colitis. CDR3 nucleotides: TGTGCCAGCAGCTTGGAAGGCCACCCATTCTACGAGCAGTACTTC. Translating gives CASSLEGHPFYEQYF.